The 22 T cell receptor beta chains in this list originate from one sample, sequenced in a study of blood T cells in healthy people across ages. A second PCR of 7 to 11 cycles used a sample-barcoded 5' primer and a J-beta primer mix. TCRdb itself ran the 5' RACE reads through MiXCR, one entry per CDR3 protein. This table holds some 700,000 distinct CDR3 sequences, roughly 41% found once. The sequencing sample was made of blood. These receptors originate from a woman aged 55-69 years in good health.

The chain is built from TRBV7-3 and TRBJ1-1, with D perhaps TRBD1 (5 bases). Germline V CDR1 and CDR2: SGHTA, FQGTGA. This CDR3 has 12 residues. Trimming took off 3 bases at V and 9 bases at J, with 11 bases between the two ends. The CDR3: CASSLDTGQAFF. The CDR3 DNA reads as TGTGCCAGCAGCTTGGACACGGGTCAAGCTTTCTTT.

The V call is TRBV10-3, the J call TRBJ2-1, with D possibly matching TRBD2 (7 bases). CDR1 and CDR2 from the germline V gene are ENHRY and SYGVKD. V dropped 11 bases and J dropped 9 bases, with 26 bases sitting between them. CDR3 length equals 15 residues. CDR3: CACNREGGQLGEQFF. The CDR3, as DNA: TGTGCCTGCAACAGGGAGGGAGGGCAGTTGGGTGAGCAGTTCTTC.

The gene calls are TRBV20-1 and TRBJ2-5; TRBD2 matches at 9 bases. Looked up from germline, CDR1 is DFQATT and CDR2 is SNEGSKA (reference sequence). This CDR3 has 14 amino acids. Trimming took 5 bases from V and 3 from J; bases not matched to a gene: 7. The CDR3, as DNA: TGCAGTGCTCCGTGGCGGGAGGGCAAAGAGACCCAGTACTTC. It translates to CSAPWREGKETQYF.

The genes are TRBV7-3 and TRBJ2-1; a possible D gene is TRBD1 (6 bases). Germline V CDR1 and CDR2: SGHTA, FQGTGA. This CDR3 is 15 amino acids long. With 6 bases removed from V and 7 bases from J, the gap between germline ends came to 19 bases. Here the CDR3 reads CASSLTRDMNNEQFF. As DNA, the CDR3 is TGTGCCAGCAGTCTGACCCGGGACATGAATAATGAGCAGTTCTTC.

This chain links TRBV11-2 with TRBJ1-1; tentative D call: TRBD1 (5 bases). The length of the CDR3 is 12 residues. Trimming took off 3 bases at V and 7 bases at J, with 9 bases between the two ends. The germline V gene encodes CDR1 SGHAT and CDR2 FQNNGV. DNA of the CDR3: TGTGCCAGCAGCTTGAGGGGCGATGAAGCTTTCTTT. This encodes CASSLRGDEAFF.

Worth noting for this clonotype: Mismatch with germline at one junction end may stem from a read error. CDR3 residues: CAGSQRIADLSTDTQYF. The CDR3 DNA follows: TGCGCCGGCAGCCAAAGGATAGCCGATCTTAGCACAGATACGCAGTATTTT. The chain is built from TRBV3-1 and TRBJ2-3; D is ambiguous. The CDR3 consists of 17 residues. The germline V gene has CDR1 LGHDT and CDR2 YNNKEL (reference sequence).

This clonotype turned up a few times. The chain combines TRBV20-1 with TRBJ2-3; no clear D. The CDR3 length is 10 residues. The V and J ends lost 3 bases and 6 bases respectively, with 4 bases between them. In germline, CDR1 is DFQATT, CDR2 SNEGSKA (reference sequence). The CDR3 DNA sequence: TGCAGTGCTAGGATGGATACGCAGTATTTT. Translation: CSARMDTQYF.

The rearrangement uses TRBV29-1 and TRBJ2-1; D may be TRBD1 (5 bases). CDR1 is SQVTM and CDR2 is ANQGSEA in the germline V gene. This CDR3 comprises 13 residues. Between the trimmed V and J ends, which lost 7 bases and 7 bases, there was a span of 17 bases. For the CDR3, the DNA is TGCAGCGGCGGTGCGGACACGATAAATGAGCAGTTCTTC. As protein: CSGGADTINEQFF.

The chain recombines TRBV20-1 with TRBJ2-5, with 9 bases fitting TRBD1. Per germline, CDR1 DFQATT and CDR2 SNEGSKA (reference sequence). The trim removed 5 bases at V and 2 bases at J, leaving 15 bases unmatched. This CDR3 spans 17 amino acids. The CDR3 sequence: CSASPLQGAREQETQYF. The CDR3 DNA reads as TGCAGTGCTTCCCCTCTACAGGGGGCAAGGGAACAAGAGACCCAGTACTTC.

This chain joins TRBV12-5 and TRBJ1-2, with D unclear. Germline V gene sequence: CDR1 LGHNT, CDR2 FRNRAP. The V gene lost 7 bases and the J gene lost 10 bases, with 7 bases spanning the gap. The CDR3 sequence is 9 residues long. DNA for the CDR3: TGTGCTAGTGTCCATTACTACACCTTC. It yields the protein CASVHYYTF.

This chain uses TRBV20-1 with TRBJ1-2, with D hard to call. CDR3 length: 14 residues. Per germline, CDR1 DFQATT and CDR2 SNEGSKA (reference sequence). CDR3 region: CSVSTVTGNYGYTF. The DNA of the CDR3 is TGCAGCGTTAGCACAGTGACCGGCAACTATGGCTACACCTTC.

The rearrangement links TRBV6-6 to TRBJ1-1; the match to TRBD1 covers 9 bases. Germline CDR1 reads MNHNY; CDR2 reads SVGAGI (reference sequence). CDR3 length: 13 amino acids. With V trimmed by 6 bases and J by 5 bases, 4 bases remained unmatched. The CDR3 loop is CASRQDRGTEAFF. DNA for the CDR3: TGTGCCAGCAGACAGGACAGGGGTACTGAAGCTTTCTTT.

Note on this clonotype: A much larger clone lies one base from this, so it may be a read error. The rearrangement joins TRBV7-2 to TRBJ2-7; 7 bases match TRBD1. The DNA end lines up better with TRBJ2-5; the J call may be wrong. Germline CDR1 reads SGHTA; CDR2 reads FQGNSA. The CDR3 has 12 amino acids. CDR3 bases: TGTACCAGAGGGGGCCGAAGAGAGACCCAGTACTTC. This sequence encodes CTRGGRRETQYF.

As regards this clonotype: At one end, the junction sequence differs from germline, possibly due to a read error. The CDR3 DNA sequence: TGCGCCAGCAGCCAAGAGACAGGGTATCAGCCCCAGCATTTT. Amino acids: CASSQETGYQPQHF. The rearrangement uses TRBV7-2 and TRBJ1-5, with TRBD1 matching over 7 bases. The CDR3 is 14 residues long. Germline CDR1 reads SGHTA; CDR2 reads FQGNSA.

The V gene is TRBV7-6, the J gene TRBJ2-1; 7 bases match TRBD2. V was pared by 4 bases and J by 7 bases, with 16 bases of the junction left unmatched. Germline lookup yields CDR1 SGHVS and CDR2 FNYEAQ. The length of the CDR3 is 17 residues. In DNA, the CDR3 is TGTGCCAGCAGCTCCCCCCGGGGGGTTGCTACTACAAATGAGCAGTTCTTC. Translating it yields CASSSPRGVATTNEQFF.

This clonotype came up a few times. The genes are TRBV9 and TRBJ2-1, with 7 positions matching TRBD2. V shed 0 bases and J 0 bases; nucleotides not matched to a gene: 9. The CDR3 runs 18 residues. CDR1 is SGDLS, CDR2 YYNGEE, per germline. The CDR3 reads CASSVAPSGSYSYNEQFF. The CDR3, as DNA: TGTGCCAGCAGCGTAGCGCCTAGCGGTTCCTACTCCTACAATGAGCAGTTCTTC.

As for this clonotype: With a much larger clone just one base away, this may be a read error. The CDR3 nucleotides are TGTGCCAGCAGCTTGGCGGGCGCCAGAAGCACAGGTACGCAGTATTTT. Translation gives CASSLAGARSTGTQYF. The chain employs TRBV7-9 and TRBJ2-3, with D perhaps assigned TRBD1 or TRBD2 (5 bases each). This CDR3 contains 16 residues. The germline V gene encodes CDR1 SEHNR and CDR2 FQNEAQ (reference sequence).

This clonotype was observed once. The CDR3 sequence: CASSQAVAGGKTQFF. Here the CDR3 DNA reads TGTGCCAGCAGCCAAGCGGTAGCGGGAGGGAAGACCCAGTTCTTC. V is TRBV14 and J is TRBJ2-1, with 11 nucleotides matching TRBD2. J was trimmed by 13 bases and V by 1 base; bases with no gene match: 9. CDR3 length equals 15 residues. Germline CDR1 reads SGHDN; CDR2 reads FVKESK.

The sample holds many counts of this clonotype. The genes are TRBV9 and TRBJ2-5; TRBD1 might be the D (5 bases). V was cut by 0 bases and J by 5 bases, with 11 bases left in between. Germline CDR1 is SGDLS and CDR2 is YYNGEE. CDR3 size: 14 residues. Here the CDR3 reads CASSVGAGWETQYF. CDR3 coding DNA: TGTGCCAGCAGCGTAGGCGCAGGGTGGGAGACCCAGTACTTC.

The chain is built from TRBV5-1 and TRBJ1-6; D unresolved. The germline V and J ends were trimmed by 7 bases and 0 bases, with 14 bases remaining between them. The CDR3 contains 16 residues. CDR1 and CDR2 from the germline V gene are SGHRS and YFSETQ. The CDR3 bases are TGCGCCAGCGGCCGGGGATCGGGCTCCTATAATTCACCCCTCCACTTT. It encodes CASGRGSGSYNSPLHF.

To note about this clonotype: A much larger clone sits a single nucleotide away, making a read error possible. The chain carries TRBV7-9 and TRBJ2-7, with 7 bases that match TRBD1. In germline, CDR1 is SEHNR, CDR2 FQNEAQ (reference sequence). The CDR3 extends over 14 amino acids. DNA of the CDR3: TGTGCCGGCAGCCGCCGGGACAGCTCCTACGAGCAGTACTTC. Translation gives CAGSRRDSSYEQYF. The full variable domain, in which reference TRBV7-9 and TRBJ2-7 provide the parts outside the CDR3, is DTGVSQNPRHKITKRGQNVTFRCDPISEHNRLYWYRQTLGQGPEFLTYFQNEAQLEKSRLLSDRFSAERPKGSFSTLEIQRTEQGDSAMYLCAGSRRDSSYEQYFGPGTRLTVT.

This clonotype has more than one count but fewer than ten. V and J are TRBV6-5 and TRBJ2-4; 8 nucleotides agree with TRBD1. Germline CDR1 and CDR2: MNHEY and SVGAGI. The CDR3 is made up of 14 amino acids. With 2 bases clipped from V and 7 bases from J, the junction kept 4 bases outside the gene matches. CDR3 DNA: TGTGCCAGCAGTTACAACCAGGGGGCCAACATTCAGTACTTC. Translated: CASSYNQGANIQYF.